Sequencing of this T cell receptor (beta chain) was carried out in a study of blood T cell repertoires in COVID-19. Germline CDR1 MGHRA, CDR2 YSYEKL. The CDR3 runs to 15 residues. Between the trimmed V and J ends, which lost 1 base and 3 bases, there was a span of 10 bases. Per the original methods: From reference gene primer amplification, estimates of nucleated cell counts were derived. Some clones are missing from TCRdb's copy, which holds only in-frame ones; the method was immunoSEQ multiplex PCR. Clone size and the V and J calls come from that table; the DNA yielded D and trimming. The repertoire has 250,000 to 300,000 clones, roughly 87% of them found once; the top ten carry 2% to 2.5%.

The TCR originated in a woman aged 45-60 years who had recovered from COVID-19. The rearrangement links TRBV4-1 to TRBJ2-4; no reliable D call. The specimen was peripheral blood. CDR3 DNA: TGCGCCAGCAGCCAAGGCTGGAGTGACAAAAACATTCAGTACTTC. Its protein product is CASSQGWSDKNIQYF.